This T cell receptor beta chain was retrieved from a study of shared clonotypes between healthy human individuals. Overall study context: The donor pool was made up of a couple of women and a few men aged 18 to 49. Findings and caveats of the study: Compared with memory subsets, naive subsets generally had larger estimated richness.

The CDR3 extends over 14 amino acids. V gave up 5 bases and J gave up 5 bases, with 18 bases separating them. The V gene's germline CDR1 is GTSNPN and CDR2 SVGIG (reference sequence). As concerns this clone: Its target is not known.

The naive CD8 population came from CD45RO-negative cells selected for CCR7, without terminally differentiated effector memory CD45RA+ cells. The study drew its donors from healthy HIV-negative adults without recent acute infections or vaccinations. The method was immunoSEQ multiplex PCR; TCRdb's version includes in-frame clones alone and lacks a portion of them. The sample lists about 1,900,000 clones, over 85% occurring once. V usage is TRBV30 and J usage is TRBJ2-5, with no clear D. The material sequenced was naive CD8+ T cells sorted from blood. The receptor's source is a man between 18 and 35 years old in good health. The CDR3 protein is CAWEVSLRAETQYF. The CDR3 DNA is TGTGCCTGGGAAGTATCGTTGAGAGCGGAGACCCAGTACTTC.